This TCR beta chain was recovered during a study of T cell repertoires in cytomegalovirus infection. Whole-study context: As its CMV epitopes, the study selected recently identified HLA-C-restricted and well-studied HLA-B-restricted targets. Signatures in public TCR beta sequences pointed to both CMV infection and matching HLA type. Overall study findings and caveats: HLA-C-restricted CMV-specific TCR beta clonotypes prevailed in the ex vivo response.

The CDR3 loop spans 14 amino acids. Trimming took 4 bases from V and 7 from J, leaving 13 bases between them. The germline V gene has CDR1 SNHLY and CDR2 FYNNEI. TCRdb re-analysed the reads in MiXCR, keeping a single row per CDR3 protein. The data show 750,000 to 950,000 distinct CDR3 sequences, roughly 28% seen once. Remarks on this clonotype: Its target is not known.

The chain employs TRBV2 and TRBJ2-2, with D maybe TRBD1 (5 bases). Source: cultured CD8+ T cells from PBMCs, taken from culture after CMV antigen stimulation. The receptor was isolated from a human donor in good health (CMV status not recorded). Some clones in this sample may be carry-over from other donors' samples. The CDR3 sequence is CASSAKGRDGELFF. As DNA, the CDR3 is TGTGCCAGCAGTGCGAAGGGGCGAGACGGGGAGCTGTTTTTT.